A selection of T cell receptor beta chains follows, all from one sample in a study of T cell responses to AZD1222 COVID-19 vaccine. Libraries were prepared by immunoSEQ multiplex PCR; TCRdb keeps only in-frame clonotypes and omits some of them. This sample has 160,000 or so clones; about 90% occur once, and the top ten carry less than 2.5%. The sequenced sample was peripheral blood, obtained on day 0 of AZD1222 vaccination. The receptors were gathered from an adult in good health. Each CDR3 is given with its conserved first and last residue. A D gene is named only where the DNA matches it firmly. Some rows mark clone size as missing; the rest say once, few, many or name a class of expanded clone.

>-|-|TRBJ1-3|TRBV5-1
CASSMIGSGGGNTIYF
TGCGCCAGCAGCATGATCGGCTCGGGAGGTGGAAACACCATATATTTT
>TRBD1|-|TRBJ2-1|TRBV9
CASRGSITGTGGSNEQFF
TGTGCCAGCAGAGGATCCATAACCGGGACAGGGGGCTCGAATGAGCAGTTCTTC
>-|-|TRBJ2-7|TRBV21-1
CASRTSKKISYEQYF
TGTGCCAGCAGAACCTCAAAGAAGATCTCCTACGAGCAGTACTTC
>TRBD1|-|TRBJ1-1|TRBV18
CASSPTGGRAEAFF
TGTGCCAGCTCACCCACAGGGGGTCGGGCTGAAGCTTTCTTT
>TRBD2|once|TRBJ2-7|TRBV2
CASSIGRGDEQYF
TGTGCCAGCAGTATTGGACGGGGGGACGAGCAGTACTTC
>TRBD1|-|TRBJ1-1|TRBV7-2
CASSKNRGIKNTEAFF
TGTGCCAGCAGCAAGAACAGGGGAATAAAGAACACTGAAGCTTTCTTT
>TRBD2|few|TRBJ2-1|TRBV6-5
CASGEGHEQFF
TGTGCCAGCGGGGAGGGCCATGAGCAGTTCTTC
>-|once|TRBJ1-2|TRBV2
CASTPSSGTGYGYTF
TGTGCCAGCACCCCTTCGTCGGGGACGGGCTATGGCTACACCTTC
>-|-|TRBJ2-2|TRBV9
CASSVALGGELFF
TGTGCCAGCAGCGTAGCTTTGGGAGGGGAGCTGTTTTTT
>-|-|TRBJ1-4|TRBV19
CASSIVFGADEKLFF
TGTGCCAGTAGTATAGTCTTTGGGGCGGATGAAAAACTGTTTTTT
>-|-|TRBJ1-1|TRBV2
CASSEEPSSEAFF
TGTGCCAGCAGTGAAGAGCCTAGCTCTGAAGCTTTCTTT
>-|-|TRBJ2-1|TRBV9
CASSVGAVGGNEQFF
TGTGCCAGCAGCGTAGGAGCGGTAGGGGGCAATGAGCAGTTCTTC
>-|once|TRBJ1-2|TRBV6-5
CASSYSKAGGYTF
TGTGCCAGCAGTTACTCGAAGGCGGGTGGCTACACCTTC
>-|-|TRBJ1-1|TRBV9
CASSREPYGNTEAFF
TGTGCCAGCAGCAGAGAACCCTACGGGAACACTGAAGCTTTCTTT
>-|-|TRBJ1-5|TRBV10-3
CAISESFGNQPQHF
TGTGCCATCAGTGAGTCTTTCGGCAATCAGCCCCAGCATTTT
>TRBD2|-|TRBJ2-3|TRBV2
CASMGGRAQDTQYF
TGTGCCAGCATGGGCGGGAGGGCCCAAGATACGCAGTATTTT
>-|-|TRBJ2-7|TRBV9
CASSVGGSVNEQYF
TGTGCCAGCAGCGTAGGGGGTAGTGTGAACGAGCAGTACTTC
>TRBD2|-|TRBJ2-7|TRBV6-2/TRBV6-3
CASSYLAGGPNLHEQYF
TGTGCCAGCAGTTACTTAGCGGGAGGGCCCAATCTCCACGAGCAGTACTTC
>TRBD1|-|TRBJ1-1|TRBV28
CASSQGDTEAFF
TGTGCCAGCAGCCAGGGGGACACTGAAGCTTTCTTT
>-|-|TRBJ2-7|TRBV28
CASSSGILLDEQYF
TGTGCCAGCAGCTCAGGGATCCTTCTGGACGAGCAGTACTTC
>-|-|TRBJ1-5|TRBV7-2
CASRAGVENQPQHF
TGTGCCAGCAGGGCGGGGGTGGAAAATCAGCCCCAGCATTTT
>TRBD1|-|TRBJ2-7|TRBV6-2/TRBV6-3
CASSRDRGFYEQYF
TGTGCCAGCAGTCGCGACAGGGGTTTCTACGAGCAGTACTTC
>-|-|TRBJ1-1|TRBV2
CASSVTVRTEAFF
TGTGCCAGCAGTGTTACAGTCAGGACTGAAGCTTTCTTT
>-|-|TRBJ2-7|TRBV29-1
CSVQVQGSYEQYF
TGCAGCGTTCAGGTACAGGGCTCCTACGAGCAGTACTTC
>-|-|TRBJ2-7|TRBV11-1
CASSLSSYEQYF
TGTGCCAGCAGCCTCAGCTCCTACGAGCAGTACTTC
>-|-|TRBJ1-5|TRBV4-3
CASSQDRDQPQHF
TGCGCCAGCAGCCAAGATCGCGATCAGCCCCAGCATTTT
>TRBD1|once|TRBJ2-7|TRBV4-1
CASSQGTGLYEQYF
TGCGCCAGCAGCCAAGGGACAGGACTCTACGAGCAGTACTTC
>-|-|TRBJ2-1|TRBV5-1
CASSPEGGGGEQFF
TGCGCCAGCAGCCCCGAGGGAGGGGGTGGTGAGCAGTTCTTC
>-|-|TRBJ2-1|TRBV20-1
CSATPDNEQFF
TGCAGTGCCACCCCTGACAATGAGCAGTTCTTC
>TRBD2|many|TRBJ2-2|TRBV6-4
CASSVSGITGELFF
TGTGCCAGCAGTGTTAGCGGGATCACCGGGGAGCTGTTTTTT
>-|-|TRBJ2-3|TRBV7-2
CASSLVGRTDTQYF
TGTGCCAGCAGCTTAGTTGGTCGCACAGATACGCAGTATTTT
>TRBD2|-|TRBJ2-1|TRBV4-3
CASSRDWRGRVNNEQFF
TGCGCCAGCAGCCGCGATTGGCGCGGGAGGGTCAACAATGAGCAGTTCTTC
>-|-|TRBJ2-7|TRBV28
CASSLSLGINYEQYF
TGTGCCAGCAGTTTGTCCCTGGGGATTAACTACGAGCAGTACTTC
>-|-|TRBJ1-1|TRBV29-1
CSVDISGNTEAFF
TGCAGCGTTGATATCTCCGGGAACACTGAAGCTTTCTTT
>-|-|TRBJ2-3|TRBV28
CASSLSDGGTDTQYF
TGTGCCAGCAGTTTAAGTGACGGGGGAACAGATACGCAGTATTTT
>TRBD1|-|TRBJ2-5|TRBV6-5
CASRTGFPETQYF
TGTGCCAGCAGGACAGGGTTTCCCGAGACCCAGTACTTC
>-|-|TRBJ1-5|TRBV12-3/TRBV12-4
CASIQQGAQPQHF
TGTGCCAGCATTCAGCAGGGAGCTCAGCCCCAGCATTTT
>-|-|TRBJ2-7|TRBV6-5
CASSPSRDSYEQYF
TGTGCCAGCAGCCCAAGTCGGGACTCCTACGAGCAGTACTTC
>TRBD1|-|TRBJ1-2|TRBV7-9
CASRSNIGTGGAYYGYTF
TGTGCCAGCAGATCAAATATTGGGACAGGGGGCGCGTACTATGGCTACACCTTC
>-|-|TRBJ2-7|TRBV11-3
CASSLGAGEQYF
TGTGCCAGCAGCTTAGGTGCGGGGGAGCAGTACTTC
>-|-|TRBJ2-5|TRBV12-3/TRBV12-4
CASSLEGYATQYF
TGTGCCAGCAGTTTAGAGGGTTACGCGACCCAGTACTTC
>-|once|TRBJ1-2|TRBV3-1/TRBV3-2
CASSQSGSNYGYTF
TGTGCCAGCAGCCAAAGCGGGTCGAACTATGGCTACACCTTC
>-|-|TRBJ1-1|TRBV23-1
CASSQASLFPLKAFF
TGCGCCAGCAGTCAAGCCTCCCTTTTCCCCTTGAAGGCTTTCTTT
>-|-|TRBJ1-5|TRBV27
CASSPRRGRAGNQPQHF
TGTGCCAGCAGTCCCCGGAGGGGGAGGGCAGGCAATCAGCCCCAGCATTTT
>-|-|TRBJ1-1|TRBV10-2
CATRDTEAFF
TGCGCCACCAGGGACACTGAAGCTTTCTTT
>TRBD1|-|TRBJ2-7|TRBV9
CASSGGTGTRYEQYF
TGTGCCAGCAGCGGGGGGACAGGGACTCGGTACGAGCAGTACTTC
>-|-|TRBJ1-5|TRBV2
CASSEGLGNQPQHF
TGTGCCAGCAGTGAGGGGTTAGGCAATCAGCCCCAGCATTTT